Below, one T cell receptor (beta chain) is given with its context. Per the germline V gene, CDR1 is SGHRS and CDR2 is YFSETQ. V lost 4 bases, J lost 1 base, and 7 bases stayed unmatched. The CDR3 consists of 15 residues. The entry originates in a study of control samples from healthy donors and cancer patients. TCRdb's table, derived via immunoSEQ multiplex PCR, lists solely in-frame clones and lacks some. The data show fewer than 20,000 clones, around 84% seen once. The sequence derives from a woman in her sixties or seventies with colorectal cancer. Sample: PBMCs. The gene calls are TRBV5-1 and TRBJ2-5, with 7 bases that match TRBD2. This CDR3 is CASSQGGTIQETQYF. CDR3 DNA sequence: TGCGCCAGCAGCCAAGGTGGGACTATCCAAGAGACCCAGTACTTC. Combining the CDR3 with reference TRBV5-1 and TRBJ2-5 gives the whole variable domain KAGVTQTPRYLIKTRGQQVTLSCSPISGHRSVSWYQQTPGQGLQFLFEYFSETQRNKGNFPGRFSGRQFSNSRSEMNVSTLELGDSALYLCASSQGGTIQETQYFGPGTRLLVL.